This T cell receptor (beta chain) derives from a study of memory CD4+ T cells and cytomegalovirus serostatus. The sort gate was single viable CD3+CD4+CD8-CD45RO+ cells for memory CD4+ T cells. J gave up 9 bases and V 4 bases, and 7 bases lay outside the gene matches. CDR3 size: 14 residues. Germline CDR1 reads SGHRS; CDR2 reads YFSETQ. The repertoire was sequenced with immunoSEQ multiplex PCR; TCRdb's copy has only in-frame clones and lacks some. The sample lists more than 50,000 clones; roughly 80% were seen once. The source of this sequence is an adult in good health and CMV-seronegative. The sample consisted of memory CD4+ T cells from blood. The chain employs TRBV5-1 and TRBJ1-4; 9 nucleotides line up with TRBD1. The CDR3 loop is CASSEGQGRQKLFF. In nucleotides, the CDR3 is TGCGCCAGCAGCGAGGGACAGGGACGCCAAAAACTGTTTTTT.